The 12 T cell receptor beta chains in this list originate from one sample, sequenced in a study of early T cells in non-severe SARS-CoV-2 infection. TCRdb independently ran MiXCR on the 5' RACE reads; one entry per CDR3 protein. The sample holds 30,000 to 40,000 distinct CDR3 sequences; almost 6% are singletons and the top ten take 7.6%. Sequenced material: whole blood. The receptors originated from an adult who was a healthcare worker with PCR-confirmed SARS-CoV-2 infection or an uninfected control (not recorded which).

This clonotype came up many times. The chain uses TRBV15 and TRBJ2-7; perhaps TRBD1 as D (5 bases). From germline, CDR1 is LNHNV and CDR2 YYDKDF (reference sequence). The CDR3 length is 14 residues. Trimming stripped 0 bases from V and 2 bases from J, with 8 bases between. DNA for the CDR3: TGTGCCACCAGCAGAGAAAAGGGGCCCTACGAGCAGTACTTC. Translating it yields CATSREKGPYEQYF.

The chain is built from TRBV7-6 and TRBJ2-3; D may match TRBD1 or TRBD2 (7 bases each). The CDR3 totals 11 residues. Germline V gives CDR1 SGHVS, CDR2 FNYEAQ. V lost 10 bases and J lost 4, with 9 bases in between. CDR3 coding DNA: TGTGCCACAGGGGGGGCAGATACGCAGTATTTT. Translating it yields CATGGADTQYF.

This clonotype was picked up many times. The rearrangement links TRBV27 to TRBJ2-7; D is undetermined. Germline V gene data show CDR1 as MNHEY and CDR2 as SMNVEV (reference sequence). There are 16 residues in the CDR3. Between the trimmed V and J ends, which lost 3 bases and 0 bases, there was a span of 15 bases. The CDR3 sequence is CASSFPPGHSSYEQYF. The CDR3, as DNA: TGTGCCAGCAGTTTCCCCCCCGGGCACAGCTCCTACGAGCAGTACTTC.

This clonotype was observed at least ten times. The chain uses TRBV7-2 and TRBJ2-1, with 8 bases identical to TRBD2. The CDR3 is made up of 16 amino acids. CDR1 SGHTA and CDR2 FQGNSA come from the germline V gene. The ends lost 0 bases at V and 7 bases at J; junction bases unmatched: 8. The chain's CDR3 is CASSLAGSGSRNEQFF. CDR3 coding DNA: TGTGCCAGCAGCTTAGCAGGGAGCGGGAGTCGGAATGAGCAGTTCTTC.

The table lists this clonotype with a few counts. This sequence joins TRBV6-1 and TRBJ2-5; possibly TRBD1 or TRBD2 for D (5 bases each). The CDR3 contains 15 residues. Germline assignment: CDR1 MNHNS and CDR2 SASEGT. The V and J ends lost 2 bases and 4 bases respectively, with 14 bases between them. The CDR3 sequence is CASSESDGGGETQYF. The CDR3 DNA reads TGTGCCAGCAGTGAATCCGACGGTGGGGGAGAGACCCAGTACTTC.

This clonotype was recorded at least ten times. CDR3 DNA: TGTGCCAGCAGTATCTACGGGACAGGGGCCTACGAGCAGTACTTC. As protein: CASSIYGTGAYEQYF. This chain connects TRBV12-3 or TRBV12-4 to TRBJ2-7; 10 bases map to TRBD1. With V trimmed by 5 bases and J by 2 bases, 6 bases remained unmatched. The CDR3 consists of 15 residues.

This clonotype was seen many times. The genes are TRBV7-3 and TRBJ2-7, with TRBD1 matching over 9 bases. The germline V gene encodes CDR1 SGHTA and CDR2 FQGTGA. The V segment lost 4 bases and the J segment 9 bases; nucleotides outside the gene matches: 7. This CDR3 region has 13 residues. CDR3 in DNA: TGTGCCAGCAGCTCCGGGACAGGGAATAGGCAGTACTTC. This codes for CASSSGTGNRQYF. The complete variable domain, with remaining parts taken from reference TRBV7-3 and TRBJ2-7, reads GAGVSQTPSNKVTEKGKYVELRCDPISGHTALYWYRQSLGQGPEFLIYFQGTGAADDSGLPNDRFFAVRPEGSVSTLKIQRTERGDSAVYLCASSSGTGNRQYFGPGTRLTVT.

In this sample, this clonotype turned up many times. The chain recombines TRBV12-3 or TRBV12-4 with TRBJ1-5; TRBD1 agrees at 12 bases. The CDR3 sequence is 15 residues long. After removal of 5 bases from V and 5 bases from J, the junction contained 4 bases not matched to a gene. DNA for the CDR3: TGTGCCAGCAGTCCGGGACAGGGGGCGGATCAGCCCCAGCATTTT. Translating it yields CASSPGQGADQPQHF.

There are many counts of this clonotype. V is TRBV7-8 and J is TRBJ1-2; D is possibly TRBD1 (5 bases). The length of the CDR3 is 15 residues. V shed 3 bases and J shed 5 bases, with 16 bases lying between them. CDR1 and CDR2 from the germline V gene are SGHVS and FQNEAQ. This chain's CDR3 is CASSLSGTEPYGYTF. In DNA, the CDR3 is TGTGCCAGCAGCTTGTCCGGGACGGAGCCGTATGGCTACACCTTC.

This clonotype was seen ten or more times. V usage is TRBV10-2 and J usage is TRBJ1-5; D is undetermined. This CDR3 is built from 12 residues. Trimming removed 8 bases from V and 7 bases from J, with 12 bases in between. Germline V gives CDR1 WSHSY, CDR2 SAAADI. The CDR3 spells CASAPGLQPQHF. The DNA for the CDR3 is TGCGCCAGCGCCCCCGGACTCCAGCCCCAGCATTTT.

In this sample, this clonotype turned up many times. The V call is TRBV20-1, the J call TRBJ2-5, with 13 positions matching TRBD2. The CDR3 length is 15 residues. V shed 7 bases and J 2 bases; nucleotides not matched to a gene: 7. Germline loops: CDR1 DFQATT, CDR2 SNEGSKA (reference sequence). Written as DNA, the CDR3 is TGCAGTGTTGCCGGGACTAGCGGGATTCAAGAGACCCAGTACTTC. Its translation is CSVAGTSGIQETQYF.

This clonotype was detected a few times. This rearrangement joins TRBV20-1 to TRBJ2-1; D is uncertain. From germline, CDR1 is DFQATT and CDR2 SNEGSKA (reference sequence). V was pared by 3 bases and J by 10 bases, with 16 bases between. The CDR3 contains 13 residues. The CDR3, as DNA: TGCAGTGCTAGGACGTCCCCAAACCGGGAGCAGTTCTTC. Encoded protein: CSARTSPNREQFF.